The clone carrying this T cell receptor beta chain was counted only a few times. The antigen remains unidentified. These data originate in a study of metastatic and nonmetastatic thyroid tumors. Turning to the study itself: Thyroid patients, malignant and benign, had repertoires compared across blood and tumor or nodule tissue. Study conclusions and caveats: When malignant thyroid tumors were compared with benign nodules, TCR beta diversity was reportedly significantly higher in the malignant tumors. This held in both blood and tumor samples.

Under the authors' procedure: The distant-metastasis classifier for papillary thyroid cancer was built from CDR3 differences across clinicopathological groups. TCRdb re-processed the PCR reads through MiXCR. The V and J calls and clone size are TCRdb's, not the authors'. The sample holds 20,000 to 25,000 clones; approximately 23% are singletons and the top ten take more than 9%. Thyroid surgery took place with no prior treatment in any patient. CDR1 MNHNS and CDR2 SASEGT come from the germline V gene. Trimming at V came to 6 bases and at J to 3 bases, leaving 9 bases not matched to a gene. The CDR3 spans 17 residues.

V usage is TRBV6-1 and J usage is TRBJ2-1; 12 bases align to TRBD2. The sequencing input was tumor tissue. The clonotype comes from a female donor with papillary thyroid cancer or a benign thyroid nodule (not recorded which). Some clones in this sample may be carry-over from other donors' samples. The CDR3 loop reads CASSKRTSGNSYNEQFF. CDR3 nucleotide sequence: TGTGCCAGCAGCAAGCGGACTAGCGGGAATAGCTACAATGAGCAGTTCTTC.